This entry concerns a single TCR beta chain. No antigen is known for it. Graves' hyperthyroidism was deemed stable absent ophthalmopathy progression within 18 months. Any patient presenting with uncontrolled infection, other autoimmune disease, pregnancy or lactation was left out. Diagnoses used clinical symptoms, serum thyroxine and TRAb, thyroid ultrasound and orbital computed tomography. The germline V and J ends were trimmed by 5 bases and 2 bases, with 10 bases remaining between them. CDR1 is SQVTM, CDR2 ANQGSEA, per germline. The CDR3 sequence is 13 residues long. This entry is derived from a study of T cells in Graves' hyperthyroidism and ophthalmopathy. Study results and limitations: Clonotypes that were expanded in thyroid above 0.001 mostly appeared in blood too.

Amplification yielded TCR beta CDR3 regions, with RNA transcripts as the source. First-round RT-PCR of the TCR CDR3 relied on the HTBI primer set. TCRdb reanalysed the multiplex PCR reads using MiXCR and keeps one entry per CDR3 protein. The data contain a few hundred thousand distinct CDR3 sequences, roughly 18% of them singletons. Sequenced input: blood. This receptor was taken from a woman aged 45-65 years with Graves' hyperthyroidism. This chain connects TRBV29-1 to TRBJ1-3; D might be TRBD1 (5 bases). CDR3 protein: CSVLRDPGNTIYF. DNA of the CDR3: TGCAGCGTTCTACGGGACCCTGGAAACACCATATATTTT.